This is a list of T cell receptor beta chains from one sample in a study of graft-versus-host responses after intestinal transplantation. Some clones are missing from TCRdb's copy, which holds only in-frame ones; the method was immunoSEQ multiplex PCR. Among about 18,000 clones listed, over 35% were seen once. The source was alloreactive CD4+ T cells from a mixed lymphocyte reaction culture, collected before intestinal transplant. These receptors were obtained from a human patient who received an intestinal transplant. Each CDR3 is given with its conserved first and last residue. Each record gives: clone size, J gene, V gene, CDR3 length, D gene, CDR3 DNA, CDR3 protein. The D gene is left open where the match is weak. Not every row has a clone size; where given, it reads once, few, many or a size class.

abundance: once
j_gene: TRBJ2-5
v_gene: TRBV4-1
len: 15
d_gene: -
CDR3nt: TGCGCCAGCAGCCAACTCCAGCGGGCCGAAGAGACCCAGTACTTC
CDR3aa: CASSQLQRAEETQYF

abundance: -
j_gene: TRBJ1-6
v_gene: TRBV5-1
len: 16
d_gene: TRBD1
CDR3nt: TGCGCCAGCAGCTTGGCTCCGGGACAGGGAGGTTCACCCCTCCACTTT
CDR3aa: CASSLAPGQGGSPLHF

abundance: few
j_gene: TRBJ1-4
v_gene: TRBV20-1
len: 10
d_gene: -
CDR3nt: TGCAGTGCGGTTCAAGAAAAACTGTTTTTT
CDR3aa: CSAVQEKLFF

abundance: -
j_gene: TRBJ2-3
v_gene: TRBV7-3
len: 13
d_gene: -
CDR3nt: TGTGCCAGCAGTCACGGGGCGGCAGATACGCAGTATTTT
CDR3aa: CASSHGAADTQYF

abundance: -
j_gene: TRBJ1-2
v_gene: TRBV18
len: 13
d_gene: -
CDR3nt: TGTGCCAGCTCACCACAGGGTATCCATGGCTACACCTTC
CDR3aa: CASSPQGIHGYTF

abundance: few
j_gene: TRBJ1-1
v_gene: TRBV10-3
len: 15
d_gene: -
CDR3nt: TGTGCCATCAGTGAGGGCAGGGAAGGTGGGACTGAAGCTTTCTTT
CDR3aa: CAISEGREGGTEAFF

abundance: few
j_gene: TRBJ2-3
v_gene: TRBV21-1
len: 15
d_gene: -
CDR3nt: TGTGCCAGCAGCAAACGACCGGGACCCACAGATACGCAGTATTTT
CDR3aa: CASSKRPGPTDTQYF

abundance: -
j_gene: TRBJ2-7
v_gene: TRBV7-8
len: 17
d_gene: -
CDR3nt: TGTGCCAGCAGCTTAGCGGGGATAGGGAGTTTAAGTTACGAGCAGTACTTC
CDR3aa: CASSLAGIGSLSYEQYF

abundance: -
j_gene: TRBJ2-5
v_gene: TRBV30
len: 13
d_gene: -
CDR3nt: TGTGCCTGGAGTGTACGTCTTGGAGAGACCCAGTACTTC
CDR3aa: CAWSVRLGETQYF

abundance: -
j_gene: TRBJ1-1
v_gene: TRBV6-5
len: 14
d_gene: -
CDR3nt: TGTGCCAGCAGCATAAGGGCGACGAACACTGAAGCTTTCTTT
CDR3aa: CASSIRATNTEAFF

abundance: -
j_gene: TRBJ2-5
v_gene: TRBV5-1
len: 13
d_gene: TRBD2
CDR3nt: TGCGCCAGCAGCCCAAGTGGGAGGGGCGCCCAGTACTTC
CDR3aa: CASSPSGRGAQYF

abundance: -
j_gene: TRBJ1-1
v_gene: TRBV7-2
len: 15
d_gene: -
CDR3nt: TGTGCCAGCAGCTACGACAGAAGGTCAGTCACTGAAGCTTTCTTT
CDR3aa: CASSYDRRSVTEAFF

abundance: -
j_gene: TRBJ1-1
v_gene: TRBV5-1
len: 14
d_gene: -
CDR3nt: TGCGCCAGCAGCTTGGGTACAGGGAACACTGAAGCTTTCTTT
CDR3aa: CASSLGTGNTEAFF

abundance: few
j_gene: TRBJ2-2
v_gene: TRBV6-8
len: 14
d_gene: -
CDR3nt: TGTGCCAGCAGTTCACCCCCCGTCACCGGGGAGCTGTTTTTT
CDR3aa: CASSSPPVTGELFF

abundance: -
j_gene: TRBJ1-2
v_gene: TRBV7-2
len: 15
d_gene: TRBD1
CDR3nt: TGTGCCAACAGCCCCCAGGGGGCGCGAAACTATGGCTACACCTTC
CDR3aa: CANSPQGARNYGYTF

abundance: -
j_gene: TRBJ2-1
v_gene: TRBV13
len: 15
d_gene: -
CDR3nt: TGTGCCAGCAGCCCATCGGCAGGGCCTTGGAATGAGCAGTTCTTC
CDR3aa: CASSPSAGPWNEQFF

abundance: few
j_gene: TRBJ1-6
v_gene: TRBV7-9
len: 15
d_gene: TRBD1
CDR3nt: TGTGCCAGCAGCTCAATGACAGGGGTAAATTCACCCCTCCACTTT
CDR3aa: CASSSMTGVNSPLHF

abundance: -
j_gene: TRBJ2-3
v_gene: TRBV9
len: 14
d_gene: TRBD2
CDR3nt: TGTGCCAGCAGCTTCAGCGGGGTAGCAGATACGCAGTATTTT
CDR3aa: CASSFSGVADTQYF

abundance: -
j_gene: TRBJ2-5
v_gene: TRBV6-6
len: 14
d_gene: -
CDR3nt: TGTGCCAGCAGGGCCTCGGGGGTCCAGGAGACCCAGTACTTC
CDR3aa: CASRASGVQETQYF

abundance: -
j_gene: TRBJ1-5
v_gene: TRBV6-5
len: 14
d_gene: -
CDR3nt: TGTGCCAGCAGCCGACGGAATAGCAATCAGCCCCAGCATTTT
CDR3aa: CASSRRNSNQPQHF

abundance: -
j_gene: TRBJ1-2
v_gene: TRBV5-5
len: 11
d_gene: -
CDR3nt: TGTGCCAGCAGTCGACGGGGCGGCTACACCTTC
CDR3aa: CASSRRGGYTF

abundance: -
j_gene: TRBJ2-2
v_gene: TRBV5-6
len: 13
d_gene: -
CDR3nt: TGTGCCAGCAGCTTAACCGGGGCCGGGGAGCTGTTTTTT
CDR3aa: CASSLTGAGELFF

abundance: -
j_gene: TRBJ1-2
v_gene: TRBV10-2
len: 14
d_gene: TRBD1
CDR3nt: TGCGCCAGCAACCCGGACAGGTCGATAGGAGGCTACACCTTC
CDR3aa: CASNPDRSIGGYTF

abundance: -
j_gene: TRBJ2-3
v_gene: TRBV25-1
len: 15
d_gene: -
CDR3nt: TGTGCCAGCAGTGCCCCCATGACAACCACAGATACGCAGTATTTT
CDR3aa: CASSAPMTTTDTQYF

abundance: few
j_gene: TRBJ2-2
v_gene: TRBV11-3
len: 15
d_gene: -
CDR3nt: TGTGCCAGCAGCTTAGGACTCTCCTCTGGAGGGGAGCTGTTTTTT
CDR3aa: CASSLGLSSGGELFF

abundance: medium-sized
j_gene: TRBJ1-6
v_gene: TRBV6-5
len: 16
d_gene: -
CDR3nt: TGTGCCAGCAGTTTACGGGTTGGGACAACAATTTCACCCCTCCACTTT
CDR3aa: CASSLRVGTTISPLHF

abundance: few
j_gene: TRBJ2-1
v_gene: TRBV5-4
len: 13
d_gene: -
CDR3nt: TGTGCCAGCAGCTTGGTGGGCCGGAATGAGCAGTTCTTC
CDR3aa: CASSLVGRNEQFF

abundance: few
j_gene: TRBJ1-5
v_gene: TRBV30
len: 13
d_gene: -
CDR3nt: TGTGCCTGGGAGGGGGGGGTCGGTCAGCCCCAGCATTTT
CDR3aa: CAWEGGVGQPQHF

abundance: -
j_gene: TRBJ2-3
v_gene: TRBV7-9
len: 15
d_gene: -
CDR3nt: TGTGCCAGCAGCTTAGACGGGACTTACACAGATACGCAGTATTTT
CDR3aa: CASSLDGTYTDTQYF

abundance: -
j_gene: TRBJ2-7
v_gene: TRBV7-8
len: 17
d_gene: TRBD2
CDR3nt: TGTGCCAGCAGCCCGGGACTAGCGGGGGGGTTGGTCAACGAGCAGTACTTC
CDR3aa: CASSPGLAGGLVNEQYF